This TCR beta chain was observed in a study of shared clonotypes between healthy human individuals. This table comes from immunoSEQ multiplex PCR, and its TCRdb copy is limited to in-frame clones, with some not included. This sample has approximately 2,200,000 clones; roughly 91% occur once, and the top ten carry roughly 1.7%. CD45RO-negative cells were positively selected for CCR7, leaving out terminally differentiated effector memory CD45RA+ cells. Sequenced: naive CD8+ T cells from PBMCs. The TCR sequence derives from a man aged 18 to 30 in good health. Some clones in this sample may be carry-over from other donors' samples.

The CDR3 nucleotides read TGTGCCAGCAGCTTAGGGGGGGGTGACTCTGGAAACACCATATATTTT. Its translation: CASSLGGGDSGNTIYF. The chain carries TRBV7-8 and TRBJ1-3, with D tentatively TRBD1 (5 bases). The CDR3 runs to 16 residues. Germline V gives CDR1 SGHVS, CDR2 FQNEAQ. With 1 base removed from V and 0 bases from J, the gap between germline ends came to 10 bases.